The subject of this entry is one T cell receptor beta chain. The target of this receptor is not known. No base qualities exist here, and no much larger clone lies one base off it. These data originate in a study of Ad26.COV2.S vaccination and SARS-CoV-2 variants (dated by TCRdb to the early 2020s). General notes on the study: TCRbeta repertoire sequencing served as the tool for gauging how specific and how broad the SARS-CoV-2-reactive T cell receptors were following Ad26.COV2.S vaccination. The TCR-sequenced set comprised approximately 32 samples: 19 Ad26.COV2.S vaccine recipients, 5 placebo recipients and 8 SARS-CoV-2 convalescent individuals. General study outcomes and caveats: According to the authors, total T cell responses may have been underestimated by the TCR breadth and depth analyses. Non-spike TCR breadth was comparable between vaccine and placebo recipients, consistent with the vaccine containing only spike. Spike-specific TCR breadth was higher in Ad26.COV2.S recipients than in placebo recipients (P = 0.0014). After vaccination, substantial breadth of spike-specific CD8+ and CD4+ T cell responses was reported.

The time point label on this specimen signifies: individuals recovered from natural SARS-CoV-2 infection. From the germline V gene, CDR1 is MNHEY and CDR2 is SVGAGI. V drops 6 bases and J drops 6 bases, leaving 15 bases in between. The CDR3 measures 14 amino acids from cysteine to phenylalanine. Here the CDR3 DNA is all that survives: 42 bases in frame from base 1. TCRbeta CDR3 regions were sequenced with the immunoSEQ Assay. After extraction, genomic DNA underwent amplification by bias-controlled multiplex PCR, followed by high-throughput sequencing. Regarding the original processing steps: To quantify the absolute abundance of every unique TCRbeta CDR3 region, sequences were collapsed and filtered. Usable DNA was measured by amplifying reference genes present in all nucleated cells, and TCRbeta template counts were normalized to that usable DNA to estimate T cell fraction. Repertoire TCRs were annotated as SARS-CoV-2-specific by exact matching of V gene, CDR3 amino acid sequence and J gene to a known reactive TCR set. The reference SARS-CoV-2 TCR set came from MIRA and was filtered for enrichment in COVID-19-positive ImmuneCODE repertoires, removing public or cross-reactive TCRs. Using the MIRA antigens, annotated TCRs were further analysed by specific ORF or by position within an ORF. Breadth was defined as the number of annotated unique rearrangements divided by the total number of unique productive rearrangements, and depth was defined as the summed frequency of the annotated unique rearrangements. Two-sided Wilcoxon rank-sum tests were used to compare TCR breadth between groups. The source is immuneACCESS, and TCRdb retained only in-frame sequences with V and J called. Part of the clones is not carried over; for the studies checked, unresolved V genes explain less than half of this, and the remainder is unexplained. That table supplies the V and J calls and clone size; D and trimming were determined from the DNA. This sample lists approximately 140,000 clones; about nine tenths were detected once. The ten largest clones capture around 5.1% of the sample.

Here the sequenced sample was peripheral blood, taken after recovery from COVID-19. The sequence derives from a human donor who had recovered from COVID-19. The chain is made from TRBV6-5 and TRBJ2-1; the D gene is perhaps TRBD2, from 5 matching bases. The CDR3: CASRASLSGNEQFF. The sequence in DNA is TGTGCCAGCAGAGCTAGCCTCTCCGGCAATGAGCAGTTCTTC.